These 20 T cell receptor beta chains share one sample of origin, sequenced in a study of shared clonotypes between healthy human individuals. The protocol was immunoSEQ multiplex PCR, while the TCRdb copy is restricted to in-frame clones and leaves out a portion. Of roughly 76,000 clones listed, about 63% are singletons. Material: memory CD8+ T cells sorted from blood. Subset in this sample: CD45RO+ cells pooled with CCR7-negative TemRA cells. The receptors were sampled from a man under 40 in good health.

The chain combines TRBV27 with TRBJ2-7; 14 bases line up with TRBD2. The junction had 2 bases not matched to a gene; V was cut back by 5 bases and J by 5 bases. The CDR3 is 14 amino acids. CDR1 and CDR2 (germline): MNHEY, SMNVEV (reference sequence). The CDR3 DNA reads as TGTGCCAGCAGTCTGGGACTAGCGGGAGACGAGCAGTACTTC. Translation: CASSLGLAGDEQYF.

The rearrangement joins TRBV18 to TRBJ1-1; 8 nucleotides line up with TRBD1. The CDR3 spans 14 residues. Germline CDR1 is KGHSH and CDR2 is LQKENI. Trimming at V came to 6 bases and at J to 1 base, leaving 4 bases not matched to a gene. The CDR3 loop reads CASSPGTGNTEAFF. CDR3 in DNA: TGTGCCAGCTCCCCCGGGACAGGGAACACTGAAGCTTTCTTT.

The count of this clone is one. CDR3 protein: CASRDGFYEQYF. The CDR3, as DNA: TGTGCCAGCAGAGACGGTTTCTACGAGCAGTACTTC. This sequence joins TRBV2 and TRBJ2-7; no definite D call. The length of the CDR3 is 12 residues. With 6 bases removed from V and 3 bases from J, the gap between germline ends came to 9 bases. The germline V gene encodes CDR1 SNHLY and CDR2 FYNNEI.

The J gene is TRBJ2-3, the V gene TRBV25-1; the match to TRBD2 covers 9 bases. Germline V gene lookup returns CDR1 MGHDK and CDR2 SYGVNS. The V segment lost 4 bases and the J segment 0 bases; nucleotides outside the gene matches: 5. The CDR3 is 16 amino acids. As DNA, the CDR3 is TGTGCCAGCAGTGGTAGTCTAGCGGGAAGCACAGATACGCAGTATTTT. It specifies CASSGSLAGSTDTQYF.

The chain recombines TRBV18 with TRBJ2-4; the match to TRBD2 covers 8 bases. This CDR3 is built from 13 residues. Trimming removed 6 bases from V and 8 bases from J; junction bases left unmatched: 6. The V gene's germline CDR1 is KGHSH and CDR2 LQKENI. The CDR3 region has the DNA TGTGCCAGCTCCATGTCGCGGGAGGACATTCAGTACTTC. It codes for CASSMSREDIQYF.

Note on this clone: The identical CDR3 is also encoded by other nucleotide sequences in the sample. The chain joins TRBV28 to TRBJ2-7; D gene ambiguous. The germline V gene has CDR1 MDHEN and CDR2 SYDVKM. Deletions cut 11 bases from V and 0 bases from J, with 11 bases between. This CDR3 has 12 residues. This CDR3 is CASRALSYEQYF. CDR3 nucleotide sequence: TGTGCCTCTCGGGCACTCTCCTACGAGCAGTACTTC.

The genes are TRBV25-1 and TRBJ2-2, with D maybe TRBD1 (5 bases). Trimming took off 1 base at V and 2 bases at J, with 8 bases between the two ends. This CDR3 has 15 residues. In germline, CDR1 is MGHDK, CDR2 SYGVNS. The CDR3, as DNA: TGTGCCAGCAGTGAATCGACAGAAAACACCGGGGAGCTGTTTTTT. It is translated as CASSESTENTGELFF. The variable domain in full, with the rest retrieved from reference TRBV25-1 and TRBJ2-2, is EADIYQTPRYLVIGTGKKITLECSQTMGHDKMYWYQQDPGMELHLIHYSYGVNSTEKGDLSSESTVSRIRTEHFPLTLESARPSHTSQYLCASSESTENTGELFFGEGSRLTVL.

Here the CDR3 reads CASSLEGPTSSGIEELFF. The CDR3 coding sequence is TGTGCCAGCAGCTTAGAAGGTCCAACTAGCTCGGGAATCGAGGAGCTGTTTTTT. This rearrangement joins TRBV11-2 to TRBJ2-2; maybe TRBD2 (6 bases). Trimming removed 0 bases from V and 10 bases from J, with 24 bases in between. The germline gives CDR1 SGHAT, CDR2 FQNNGV. This CDR3 region has 18 residues.

The chain employs TRBV6-5 and TRBJ2-3; D ambiguous. Germline lookup yields CDR1 MNHEY and CDR2 SVGAGI. The CDR3 extends over 13 amino acids. Trimming pared 6 bases from V and 2 bases from J, leaving 9 bases between. DNA of the CDR3: TGTGCCAGCAGCCCCTCGGACACAGATACGCAGTATTTT. Amino acids: CASSPSDTDTQYF.

The chain carries TRBV6-1 and TRBJ2-7; D gene uncertain. Per germline, CDR1 MNHNS and CDR2 SASEGT. The CDR3 is made up of 12 amino acids. V shed 3 bases and J shed 3 bases, with 6 bases lying between them. CDR3 coding DNA: TGTGCCAGCAGTGACCACGACTACGAGCAGTACTTC. This codes for CASSDHDYEQYF.

The sample holds a few counts of this clone. J is TRBJ2-7 and V is TRBV28; D is possibly TRBD2 (5 bases). This CDR3 spans 12 amino acids. V was shortened by 8 bases and J by 2 bases, with 10 bases between the two germline ends. Looked up from germline, CDR1 is MDHEN and CDR2 is SYDVKM. The CDR3 DNA reads as TGTGCCAGCCGGGGTATTACCTACGAGCAGTACTTC. Translation gives CASRGITYEQYF.

This clone was observed many times. J is TRBJ2-2 and V is TRBV15; D is ambiguous. V gave up 0 bases and J gave up 7 bases, with 6 bases separating them. The V gene's germline CDR1 is LNHNV and CDR2 YYDKDF (reference sequence). CDR3 length: 13 residues. CDR3 residues: CATSRDFGGELFF. CDR3 DNA: TGTGCCACCAGCAGAGATTTCGGCGGGGAGCTGTTTTTT. Variable domain in full (rest from reference TRBV15 and TRBJ2-2): DAMVIQNPRYQVTQFGKPVTLSCSQTLNHNVMYWYQQKSSQAPKLLFHYYDKDFNNEADTPDNFQSRRPNTSFCFLDIRSPGLGDTAMYLCATSRDFGGELFFGEGSRLTVL.

The rearrangement uses TRBV28 and TRBJ2-7, with D unclear. CDR3 length: 9 amino acids. Trimming cost V 9 bases and J 6 bases, with 6 bases left between them. CDR1 MDHEN and CDR2 SYDVKM come from the germline V gene. The CDR3 is CARLLEQYF. The CDR3, as DNA: TGTGCCAGGTTGCTCGAGCAGTACTTC. Filled out from reference TRBV28 and TRBJ2-7, the complete variable domain reads DVKVTQSSRYLVKRTGEKVFLECVQDMDHENMFWYRQDPGLGLRLIYFSYDVKMKEKGDIPEGYSVSREKKERFSLILESASTNQTSMYLCARLLEQYFGPGTRLTVT.

This clone has just a few counts. V and J are TRBV6-4 and TRBJ2-1, with TRBD2 as a possible D gene (5 bases). Germline values: CDR1 MRHNA, CDR2 SNTAGT. V shed 3 bases and J shed 9 bases, with 15 bases lying between them. This CDR3 spans 14 amino acids. CDR3: CASSDTRLPGEQFF. The CDR3, as DNA: TGTGCCAGCAGTGATACCCGACTACCGGGTGAGCAGTTCTTC.

This clone was counted only a few times. V gene TRBV6-1 combines with J gene TRBJ2-7; D ambiguous. Trimming took off 5 bases at V and 7 bases at J, with 15 bases between the two ends. This CDR3 has 13 residues. Per germline, CDR1 MNHNS and CDR2 SASEGT. CDR3 sequence (DNA): TGTGCCAGCAGTCCCGGACGGCACGGAGAGCAGTACTTC. It is translated as CASSPGRHGEQYF.

V and J are TRBV27 and TRBJ2-7, with 8 bases lining up with TRBD2. Per germline, CDR1 MNHEY and CDR2 SMNVEV (reference sequence). V lost 5 bases and J lost 5; bases outside the gene matches: 11. This CDR3 is built from 15 residues. The CDR3 loop reads CASSPAGGGLHEQYF. In nucleotides, the CDR3 is TGTGCCAGCAGTCCGGCCGGGGGGGGACTTCACGAGCAGTACTTC.

This CDR3 reads CSAGEQEAVDGYTF. The CDR3 region has the DNA TGCAGCGCAGGAGAACAGGAAGCTGTGGATGGCTACACCTTC. This rearrangement joins TRBV29-1 to TRBJ1-2; tentative D call: TRBD1 (5 bases). V shed 7 bases and J shed 6 bases, with 21 bases lying between them. Germline loops: CDR1 SQVTM, CDR2 ANQGSEA. The CDR3 extends over 14 amino acids.

This clone was found once. V gene TRBV6-4 combines with J gene TRBJ1-1, with 8 bases lining up with TRBD1. CDR3 length equals 14 residues. V trimming: 7 bases; J trimming: 4 bases; junction bases outside the gene matches: 8. Looked up from germline, CDR1 is MRHNA and CDR2 is SNTAGT. CDR3 protein: CASTRDQGATEAFF. The CDR3 DNA reads as TGTGCCAGCACCAGGGATCAGGGGGCCACTGAAGCTTTCTTT.

This clone appeared many times. This chain joins TRBV7-9 and TRBJ2-1; D is perhaps TRBD2 (6 bases). V lost 0 bases and J 6 bases, leaving 12 bases between the germline ends. CDR1 is SEHNR and CDR2 is FQNEAQ in the germline V gene (reference sequence). The CDR3 is 15 amino acids. The CDR3 DNA sequence: TGTGCCAGCAGCTTAGCTAGCGGCAGGCTCAATGAGCAGTTCTTC. This codes for CASSLASGRLNEQFF.

This clone has more than one count but fewer than ten. The genes are TRBV13 and TRBJ2-7; a weak D match, TRBD2 (7 bases). The germline gives CDR1 PRHDT, CDR2 FYEKMQ (reference sequence). V lost 6 bases to trimming and J lost 4 bases, with 19 bases between them. There are 15 residues in the CDR3. The CDR3 DNA reads as TGTGCCAGCAGGGCTCGGGGGGCCCAACCTTACGAGCAGTACTTC. Encoded protein: CASRARGAQPYEQYF. Full variable domain (outside the CDR3, taken from reference TRBV13 and TRBJ2-7): AAGVIQSPRHLIKEKRETATLKCYPIPRHDTVYWYQQGPGQDPQFLISFYEKMQSDKGSIPDRFSAQQFSDYHSELNMSSLELGDSALYFCASRARGAQPYEQYFGPGTRLTVT.